The 24 T cell receptor beta chains presented below share a single source sample, sequenced in a study of T cell repertoires in cytomegalovirus infection. Their antigens remain unidentified. TCRdb redid the calling of the reads with MiXCR, one entry per CDR3 protein. The table records about half a million distinct CDR3 sequences, about 33% of them present only once. Here the sequenced sample was cultured PBMCs, taken from culture after CMV antigen stimulation. Receptors originate from a human donor in good health (CMV status not recorded). Some clones in this sample may be carry-over from other donors' samples.

This clonotype was observed a handful of times. This sequence joins TRBV24-1 and TRBJ2-2; TRBD1 matches at 8 bases. The germline gives CDR1 KGHDR, CDR2 SFDVKD. V gave up 5 bases and J gave up 1 base; unmatched junction bases: 2. This CDR3 contains 15 residues. In DNA, the CDR3 is TGTGCCACCAGTGTCGGGACAGGGAACACCGGGGAGCTGTTTTTT. Its translation is CATSVGTGNTGELFF.

This clonotype was counted a single time. The V and J genes are TRBV2 and TRBJ1-3; 7 bases are shared with TRBD1. The CDR3 is made up of 16 amino acids. V dropped 6 bases and J dropped 0; count of bases not matched to a gene: 8. CDR1 is SNHLY, CDR2 FYNNEI, per germline. CDR3 sequence (DNA): TGTGCCAGCAGCTACCTACAGGGGAGCTCTGGAAACACCATATATTTT. Protein: CASSYLQGSSGNTIYF.

This clonotype appeared a few times. J is TRBJ1-6 and V is TRBV12-3 or TRBV12-4, with 8 bases aligning to TRBD1. The CDR3 covers 14 residues. The junction had 4 bases not matched to a gene; V was cut back by 3 bases and J by 9 bases. Written as DNA, the CDR3 is TGTGCCAGCAGTTTGGGACAGGCTCCTTCACCCCTCCACTTT. This translates into CASSLGQAPSPLHF.

This chain uses TRBV19 with TRBJ2-4; D not resolved. V gave up 6 bases and J gave up 3 bases, with 6 bases separating them. The CDR3 is made up of 12 amino acids. Germline V CDR1 and CDR2: LNHDA, SQIVND (reference sequence). CDR3 amino acids: CASRTDKNIQYF. The CDR3 DNA reads as TGTGCCAGTAGGACGGACAAAAACATTCAGTACTTC.

This clonotype was seen only a few times. The chain recombines TRBV27 with TRBJ1-5; possible D gene TRBD1, 6 bases. The CDR3 has 14 residues. The V and J ends lost 5 bases and 6 bases respectively, with 14 bases between them. Germline V CDR1 and CDR2: MNHEY, SMNVEV (reference sequence). The CDR3 coding sequence is TGTGCCAGCAGTAATCACCCCAGGGGTCAGCCCCAGCATTTT. Its translation is CASSNHPRGQPQHF.

This clonotype was counted only a few times. This chain joins TRBV7-2 and TRBJ2-3; TRBD2 agrees at 10 bases. This CDR3 comprises 15 residues. After removal of 3 bases from V and 7 bases from J, the junction contained 7 bases not matched to a gene. Germline lookup yields CDR1 SGHTA and CDR2 FQGNSA. CDR3 sequence reads: CASSLLAGDGNTQYF. CDR3 nucleotide sequence: TGTGCCAGCAGCTTGCTAGCGGGAGATGGGAATACGCAGTATTTT. Combining the CDR3 with reference TRBV7-2 and TRBJ2-3 gives the whole variable domain GAGVSQSPSNKVTEKGKDVELRCDPISGHTALYWYRQSLGQGLEFLIYFQGNSAPDKSGLPSDRFSAERTGGSVSTLTIQRTQQEDSAVYLCASSLLAGDGNTQYFGPGTRLTVL.

This clonotype was seen only a few times. This chain links TRBV12-3 or TRBV12-4 with TRBJ2-2; TRBD2 might be the D (6 bases). The CDR3 runs 15 residues. Trimming shortened V by 2 bases and J by 6 bases, and 13 bases separated the two germline ends. This CDR3 is CASSLLRGKAGELFF. CDR3 DNA: TGTGCCAGCAGTTTATTACGGGGGAAGGCCGGGGAGCTGTTTTTT.

J is TRBJ2-5 and V is TRBV7-9; 12 nucleotides match TRBD2. CDR1 and CDR2 (germline): SEHNR, FQNEAQ (reference sequence). V shed 5 bases and J 1 base; nucleotides not matched to a gene: 5. The CDR3 covers 16 residues. CDR3 region: CASSPKTSGGQETQYF. The CDR3 DNA is TGTGCCAGCAGCCCTAAGACTAGCGGGGGCCAAGAGACCCAGTACTTC.

The genes are TRBV18 and TRBJ1-6; D is unresolved. Germline assignment: CDR1 KGHSH and CDR2 LQKENI. V was pared by 2 bases and J by 0 bases, with 5 bases between. The CDR3 is made up of 15 amino acids. CDR3 in DNA: TGTGCCAGCTCACCAGCGAGCTCCTATAATTCACCCCTCCACTTT. Amino acid sequence: CASSPASSYNSPLHF.

A few counts support this clonotype. The chain uses TRBV9 and TRBJ1-5, with 9 bases fitting TRBD1. Per germline, CDR1 SGDLS and CDR2 YYNGEE. The trim removed 3 bases at V and 4 bases at J, leaving 2 bases unmatched. CDR3 length: 14 amino acids. The CDR3 nucleotides are TGTGCCAGCAGCGCAGACAGGGGGAATCAGCCCCAGCATTTT. This gives the protein CASSADRGNQPQHF.

The gene calls are TRBV24-1 and TRBJ2-3; D is unresolved. The CDR3 consists of 13 residues. The V gene's germline CDR1 is KGHDR and CDR2 SFDVKD. Trimming cost V 3 bases and J 3 bases, with 6 bases left between them. Here the CDR3 reads CATSDDKTDTQYF. CDR3 DNA: TGTGCCACCAGTGATGACAAGACAGATACGCAGTATTTT.

The J gene is TRBJ2-1, the V gene TRBV7-2; unclear D gene. Germline CDR1 and CDR2: SGHTA and FQGNSA. The V and J ends lost 3 bases and 7 bases respectively, with 19 bases between them. CDR3 size: 16 residues. The CDR3 nucleotides are TGTGCCAGCAGCTTCTATTCGGGCACAGTTAGTAATGAGCAGTTCTTC. This encodes CASSFYSGTVSNEQFF.

This clonotype was counted between two and nine times. The V gene is TRBV12-3 or TRBV12-4, the J gene TRBJ1-5; the match to TRBD1 covers 7 bases. CDR3 length equals 14 residues. Trimming cost V 7 bases and J 5 bases; bases outside gene matches: 8. In DNA, the CDR3 is TGTGCCAGCAATAACAGGGGATTTGATCAGCCCCAGCATTTT. Its protein product is CASNNRGFDQPQHF.

This clonotype was observed many times. The CDR3 sequence: CASSFGEPNEKLFF. The CDR3 DNA follows: TGTGCCAGCAGCTTCGGAGAGCCTAATGAAAAACTGTTTTTT. The chain joins TRBV7-9 to TRBJ1-4; no definite D call. Between the trimmed V and J ends, which lost 3 bases and 3 bases, there was a span of 8 bases. Germline-derived CDR1 and CDR2 are SEHNR and FQNEAQ (reference sequence). This CDR3 contains 14 residues.

The V call is TRBV10-2, the J call TRBJ2-1; TRBD2 might be the D (6 bases). This CDR3 contains 11 residues. Germline V lookup: CDR1 WSHSY, CDR2 SAAADI. Trimming cost V 2 bases and J 14 bases, with 10 bases left between them. CDR3 region: CASSEREFKFF. In DNA, the CDR3 is TGCGCCAGCAGTGAGCGGGAGTTTAAGTTCTTC.

The table lists this clonotype with a few counts. The rearrangement uses TRBV29-1 and TRBJ2-1, with 7 bases lining up with TRBD2. The germline V gene has CDR1 SQVTM and CDR2 ANQGSEA. V gave up 4 bases and J gave up 4 bases; unmatched junction bases: 13. The CDR3 consists of 16 residues. CDR3 sequence (DNA): TGCAGCGTTGTGGGGGAACGAGGGAGGGAGTACAATGAGCAGTTCTTC. Its protein is CSVVGERGREYNEQFF.

As DNA, the CDR3 is TGTGCCAGCATCGCTGAAGCTTTCTTT. Its protein product is CASIAEAFF. The J gene is TRBJ1-1, the V gene TRBV6-4, with D hard to call. Per germline, CDR1 MRHNA and CDR2 SNTAGT. The length of the CDR3 is 9 residues. V lost 7 bases, J lost 6 bases, and 3 bases lay in between.

The chain couples TRBV28 to TRBJ1-1; 7 nucleotides line up with TRBD1. Germline loops: CDR1 MDHEN, CDR2 SYDVKM. This CDR3 is 18 amino acids long. V dropped 5 bases and J dropped 1; count of bases not matched to a gene: 16. The CDR3 DNA is TGTGCCAGCAGTCTCTCCCGACAGGGAAGGGTCAGGAACACTGAAGCTTTCTTT. Its protein is CASSLSRQGRVRNTEAFF.

This clonotype was counted at least ten times. The J gene is TRBJ1-1, the V gene TRBV7-9; TRBD1 is a possible D gene (6 bases). The germline V gene has CDR1 SEHNR and CDR2 FQNEAQ (reference sequence). The CDR3 consists of 12 residues. Trimming shortened V by 5 bases and J by 8 bases, and 12 bases separated the two germline ends. The CDR3 sequence: CASSPDSGEAFF. The CDR3 nucleotides are TGTGCCAGCAGCCCGGACAGCGGAGAAGCTTTCTTT.

In this sample, this clonotype turned up a few times. The CDR3 spells CASSPQGWANEQFF. The CDR3 coding sequence is TGTGCCAGCAGTCCCCAGGGGTGGGCGAATGAGCAGTTCTTC. The chain is built from TRBV27 and TRBJ2-1; perhaps TRBD1 as D (6 bases). CDR3 size: 14 residues. Between the trimmed V and J ends, which lost 5 bases and 7 bases, there was a span of 15 bases. CDR1 and CDR2 (germline): MNHEY, SMNVEV (reference sequence).

This chain uses TRBV19 with TRBJ1-3; 7 bases are a match to TRBD1. Unmatched junction bases numbered 4, after V lost 5 bases and J lost 3 bases. The CDR3 totals 14 residues. Germline CDR1 and CDR2: LNHDA and SQIVND (reference sequence). DNA for the CDR3: TGTGCCAGTAGTCCGGACAGGAATGGAAACACCATATATTTT. This codes for CASSPDRNGNTIYF.

The chain recombines TRBV10-3 with TRBJ2-2; 7 bases are a match to TRBD2. J lost 4 bases, V lost 4 bases, and 6 bases had no gene match. CDR3 size: 15 residues. CDR1 is ENHRY, CDR2 SYGVKD, per germline. The CDR3 loop is CAISGREQGTGELFF. The CDR3 DNA follows: TGTGCCATCAGTGGGCGGGAGCAAGGCACCGGGGAGCTGTTTTTT.

V and J are TRBV5-3 and TRBJ2-5; 7 bases are shared with TRBD2. TRBV5-3 is an ORF for which the function is uncertain. V shed 8 bases, J shed 5 bases, and the junction held 6 bases outside the gene matches. The CDR3 has 12 amino acids. CDR3 nucleotide sequence: TGTGCCAGCAGCGGGGTTTGGGAGACCCAGTACTTC. Its protein product is CASSGVWETQYF.

Regarding this clonotype: This sequence may be a read error, since a much larger clone differs from it by one base. The chain combines TRBV7-2 with TRBJ2-1, with TRBD2 matching over 13 bases. This CDR3 comprises 23 residues. The J segment lost 0 bases and the V segment lost 3 bases, leaving 20 bases of the junction unmatched. Per the germline V gene, CDR1 is SGHTA and CDR2 is FQGNSA. Written as DNA, the CDR3 is TGTGCCAGCAGCTTCCCGACTAGCGGGAGGACCCGTTTTCCGAACAACTCCTACAATGAGCAGTTCTTC. Protein sequence: CASSFPTSGRTRFPNNSYNEQFF.